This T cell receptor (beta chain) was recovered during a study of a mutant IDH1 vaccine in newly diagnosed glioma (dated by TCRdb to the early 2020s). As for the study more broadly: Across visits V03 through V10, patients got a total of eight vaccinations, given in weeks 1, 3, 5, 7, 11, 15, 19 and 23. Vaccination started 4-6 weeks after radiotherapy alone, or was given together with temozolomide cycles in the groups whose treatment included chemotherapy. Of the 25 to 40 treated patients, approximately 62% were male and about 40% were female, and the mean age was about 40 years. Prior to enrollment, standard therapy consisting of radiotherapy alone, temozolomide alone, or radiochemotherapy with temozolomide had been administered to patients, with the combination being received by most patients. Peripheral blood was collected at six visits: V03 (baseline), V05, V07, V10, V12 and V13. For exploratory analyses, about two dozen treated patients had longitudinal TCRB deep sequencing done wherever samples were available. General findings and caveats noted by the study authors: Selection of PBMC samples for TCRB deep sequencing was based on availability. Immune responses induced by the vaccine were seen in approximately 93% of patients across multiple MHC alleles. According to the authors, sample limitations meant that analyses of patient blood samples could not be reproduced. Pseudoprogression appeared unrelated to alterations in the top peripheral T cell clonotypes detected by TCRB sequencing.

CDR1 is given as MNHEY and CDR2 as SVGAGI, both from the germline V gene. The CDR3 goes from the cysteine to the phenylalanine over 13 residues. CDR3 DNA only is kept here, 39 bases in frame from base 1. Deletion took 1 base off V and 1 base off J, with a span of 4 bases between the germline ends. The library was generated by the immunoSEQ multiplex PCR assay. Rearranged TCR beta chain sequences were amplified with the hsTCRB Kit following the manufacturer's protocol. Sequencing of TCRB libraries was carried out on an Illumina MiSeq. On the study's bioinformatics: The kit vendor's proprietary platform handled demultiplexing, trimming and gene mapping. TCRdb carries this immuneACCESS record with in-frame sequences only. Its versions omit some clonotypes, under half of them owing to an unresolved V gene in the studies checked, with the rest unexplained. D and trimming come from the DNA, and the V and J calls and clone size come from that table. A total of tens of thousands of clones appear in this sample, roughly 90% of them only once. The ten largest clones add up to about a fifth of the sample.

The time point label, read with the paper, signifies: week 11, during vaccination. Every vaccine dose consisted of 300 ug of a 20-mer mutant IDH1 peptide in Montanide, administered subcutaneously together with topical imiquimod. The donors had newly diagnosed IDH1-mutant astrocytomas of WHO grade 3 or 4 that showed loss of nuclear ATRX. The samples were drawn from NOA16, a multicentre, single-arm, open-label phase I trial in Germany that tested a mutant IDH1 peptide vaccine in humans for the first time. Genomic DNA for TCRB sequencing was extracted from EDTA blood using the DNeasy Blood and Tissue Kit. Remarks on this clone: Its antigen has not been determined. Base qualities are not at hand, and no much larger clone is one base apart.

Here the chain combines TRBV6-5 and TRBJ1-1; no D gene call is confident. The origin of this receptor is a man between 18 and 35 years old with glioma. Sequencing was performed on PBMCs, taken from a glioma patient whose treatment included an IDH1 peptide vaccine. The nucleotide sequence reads TGTGCCAGCAGTTACTGGGCGAACACTGAAGCTTTCTTT. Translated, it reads CASSYWANTEAFF.